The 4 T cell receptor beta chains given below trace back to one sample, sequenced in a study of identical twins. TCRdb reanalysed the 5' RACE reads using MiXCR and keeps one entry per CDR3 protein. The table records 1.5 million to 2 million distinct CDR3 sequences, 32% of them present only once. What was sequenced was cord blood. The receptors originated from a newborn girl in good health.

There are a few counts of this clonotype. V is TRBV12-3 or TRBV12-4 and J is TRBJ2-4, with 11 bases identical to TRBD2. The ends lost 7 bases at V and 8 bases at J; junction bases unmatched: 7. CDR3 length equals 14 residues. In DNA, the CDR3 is TGTGCCAGCAAGGATAGCGGGAGGGGTCACATTCAGTACTTC. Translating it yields CASKDSGRGHIQYF.

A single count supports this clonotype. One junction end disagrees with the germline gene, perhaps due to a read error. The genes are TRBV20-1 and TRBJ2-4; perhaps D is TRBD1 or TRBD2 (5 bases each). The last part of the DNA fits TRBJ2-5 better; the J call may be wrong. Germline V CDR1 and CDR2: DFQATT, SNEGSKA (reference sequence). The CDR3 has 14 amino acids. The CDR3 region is CSARDLWDQGTQYF. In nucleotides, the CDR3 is TGCAGTGCTAGAGATCTTTGGGACCAAGGGACCCAGTACTTC.

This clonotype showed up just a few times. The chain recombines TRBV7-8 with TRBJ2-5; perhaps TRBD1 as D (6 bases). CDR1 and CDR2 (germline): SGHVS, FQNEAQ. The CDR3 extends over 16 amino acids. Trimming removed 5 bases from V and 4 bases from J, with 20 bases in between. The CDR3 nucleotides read TGTGCCAGCAGCCAACGCCGGATAGGACAGAGAGAGACCCAGTACTTC. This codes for CASSQRRIGQRETQYF.

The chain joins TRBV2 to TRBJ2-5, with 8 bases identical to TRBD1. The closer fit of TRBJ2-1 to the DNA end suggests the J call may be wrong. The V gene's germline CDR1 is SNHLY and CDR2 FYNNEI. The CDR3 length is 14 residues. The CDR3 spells CASIQDRAQETQFF. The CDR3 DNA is TGTGCCAGCATCCAGGACAGGGCCCAAGAGACCCAGTTCTTC.